What follows describes a single T cell receptor beta chain. This specimen belongs to a study of cytomegalovirus exposure and HLA in healthy donors. PCR used 60 Vbeta primers and 13 Jbeta primers. Measured with immunoSEQ multiplex PCR; TCRdb has only the in-frame clones, and not every one. The sample consists of about 180,000 clones, approximately 80% of them appearing once. The CDR3 extends over 14 amino acids. Between the trimmed V and J ends, which lost 4 bases and 4 bases, there was a span of 10 bases. Germline V gene lookup returns CDR1 SGHTA and CDR2 FQGNSA. This TCR was recovered from a woman in her forties or fifties in good health and CMV-seropositive. The rearrangement joins TRBV7-2 to TRBJ1-4, with a weak D call TRBD1 (5 bases). The sequencing input was PBMCs. The CDR3 DNA follows: TGTGCCAGCAGCTCCACGGGGGGTAATGAAAAACTGTTTTTT. It translates to CASSSTGGNEKLFF.